The next 14 T cell receptor beta chains were all read from a single sample in a study of T cell responses to AZD1222 COVID-19 vaccine (TCRdb year 2021). The library was built by means of the immunoSEQ multiplex PCR assay. The source is immuneACCESS, and TCRdb retained only in-frame sequences with V and J called. Part of the clones is not carried over; for the studies checked, unresolved V genes explain less than half of this, and the remainder is unexplained. This sample holds about 140,000 clones; 91% were observed only once. The ten most abundant clones make up 6.5% to 8% of the sample. The sample's time point label, in plain terms: about 28 days (+/-7) after the second vaccine dose. Read against the paper, the sample's treatment or condition label means: meningococcal conjugate vaccine given as trial control. The input for sequencing was peripheral blood, taken 28 days after the second dose of the MenACWY control vaccine. These receptors were obtained from an adult who received the MenACWY meningococcal vaccine as a control.

The rearrangement uses TRBV6-2 or TRBV6-3 and TRBJ2-3; 9 nucleotides align to TRBD2. CDR3 length: 16 residues. From germline, CDR1 is MNHEY and CDR2 SVGEGT. Unmatched junction bases numbered 10, after V lost 5 bases and J lost 4 bases. CDR3 sequence reads: CASSHLAGLGSDTQYF. The DNA of the CDR3 is TGTGCCAGCAGTCATCTAGCGGGGCTGGGATCAGATACGCAGTATTTT.

The chain links TRBV28 to TRBJ2-7; 15 nucleotides agree with TRBD2. This CDR3 contains 16 residues. The V gene's germline CDR1 is MDHEN and CDR2 SYDVKM. Trimming took 7 bases from V and 4 from J; bases not matched to a gene: 8. CDR3 nucleotides: TGTGCCAGCAACCCGGTCGGACTAGCGGGAGGGTACGAGCAGTACTTC. Encoded protein: CASNPVGLAGGYEQYF.

The V and J genes are TRBV28 and TRBJ1-5, with a possible D match to TRBD1 (6 bases). CDR3 length: 15 residues. The germline V and J ends were trimmed by 8 bases and 5 bases, with 19 bases remaining between them. CDR1 MDHEN and CDR2 SYDVKM come from the germline V gene. CDR3: CASVVGGAAHQPQHF. The CDR3 region has the DNA TGTGCCAGCGTTGTGGGGGGCGCTGCCCATCAGCCCCAGCATTTT.

V gene TRBV6-5 combines with J gene TRBJ2-7, with 7 bases aligning to TRBD2. The germline CDR1 and CDR2 sequences are MNHEY and SVGAGI. CDR3 length: 14 residues. Losses at the gene ends were 8 bases for V and 4 bases for J; bases not matched to a gene: 11. This CDR3 reads CASWASGNKYEQYF. As DNA, the CDR3 is TGTGCCAGCTGGGCCAGCGGGAATAAATACGAGCAGTACTTC.

Written as DNA, the CDR3 is TGTGCCACCAGCCGTAGAGGACAGGGCCTGGGACGAGAGGCTTCACCCCTCCACTTT. Protein product: CATSRRGQGLGREASPLHF. The chain has TRBV15 and TRBJ1-6, with TRBD1 matching over 8 bases. J was trimmed by 9 bases and V by 5 bases; bases with no gene match: 21. Germline lookup yields CDR1 LNHNV and CDR2 YYDKDF (reference sequence). The CDR3 length is 19 residues.

This clone was detected only once. The rearrangement joins TRBV2 to TRBJ1-2; 11 bases agree with TRBD1. This CDR3 has 15 residues. V shed 4 bases, J shed 2 bases, and the junction held 3 bases outside the gene matches. Germline V gives CDR1 SNHLY, CDR2 FYNNEI. CDR3 nucleotide sequence: TGTGCCAGCAGTGCCCGGACAGGGGGCAACTATGGCTACACCTTC. Translating gives CASSARTGGNYGYTF.

CDR3 in amino acids: CASSLEAGNTIYF. In nucleotides, the CDR3 is TGCGCCAGCAGCTTGGAAGCTGGAAACACCATATATTTT. The chain couples TRBV5-1 to TRBJ1-3; D not resolved. The CDR3 is 13 residues long. CDR1 and CDR2 (germline): SGHRS, YFSETQ. The V end was cut by 0 bases, the J end by 2 bases, with 3 bases between.

This chain links TRBV19 with TRBJ1-1; TRBD1 aligns across 7 bases. Germline lookup yields CDR1 LNHDA and CDR2 SQIVND (reference sequence). The CDR3 extends over 16 amino acids. The ends lost 4 bases at V and 1 base at J; junction bases unmatched: 9. The CDR3 region is CASSRKTGAANTEAFF. Written as DNA, the CDR3 is TGTGCCAGTAGTAGAAAAACAGGGGCGGCGAACACTGAAGCTTTCTTT.

The rearrangement links TRBV29-1 to TRBJ2-2, with TRBD1 identical over 7 bases. Germline lookup yields CDR1 SQVTM and CDR2 ANQGSEA. V lost 6 bases to trimming and J lost 3 bases; unmatched junction nucleotides: 4. The CDR3 spans 13 residues. The CDR3 is CSVETGYTGELFF. DNA of the CDR3: TGCAGCGTAGAGACAGGGTACACCGGGGAGCTGTTTTTT.

The chain combines TRBV3-1 (or the pseudogene TRBV3-2) with TRBJ1-3; D not certain. Germline V gene lookup returns CDR1 LGHDT and CDR2 YNNKEL (reference sequence). The CDR3 runs 11 residues. V dropped 6 bases and J dropped 7 bases, with 7 bases sitting between them. This CDR3 is CASRKSNTIYF. CDR3 bases: TGTGCCAGCAGGAAATCTAACACCATATATTTT.

The chain couples TRBV5-5 to TRBJ1-5; TRBD1 agrees at 8 bases. V was clipped by 4 bases and J by 3 bases; unmatched bases: 9. This CDR3 is 16 amino acids long. The germline gives CDR1 SGHKS, CDR2 YYEKEE (reference sequence). The CDR3 is CASSGGTGFYNQPQHF. The CDR3 DNA sequence: TGTGCCAGCAGCGGAGGGACAGGCTTTTACAATCAGCCCCAGCATTTT.

This chain joins TRBV3-1 (or the pseudogene TRBV3-2) and TRBJ2-3; the match to TRBD2 covers 7 bases. V was clipped by 7 bases and J by 0 bases; unmatched bases: 1. In germline, CDR1 is LGHDT, CDR2 YNNKEL (reference sequence). CDR3 length: 13 amino acids. CDR3 DNA: TGTGCCAGCATGGGGGGGAGCACAGATACGCAGTATTTT. Translated: CASMGGSTDTQYF.

J is TRBJ1-4 and V is TRBV5-1; 12 bases are shared with TRBD1. Germline lookup yields CDR1 SGHRS and CDR2 YFSETQ. The trim removed 5 bases at V and 5 bases at J, leaving 10 bases unmatched. The CDR3 spans 17 residues. As DNA, the CDR3 is TGCGCCAGCAGACAGGCCGGGACAGGGGGCAAAAATGAAAAACTGTTTTTT. Encoded protein: CASRQAGTGGKNEKLFF.

The chain joins TRBV10-3 to TRBJ1-1; TRBD1 matches at 9 bases. J lost 1 base, V lost 5 bases, and 8 bases had no gene match. Germline CDR1 is ENHRY and CDR2 is SYGVKD. There are 16 residues in the CDR3. CDR3 loop: CAISSGTGMGNTEAFF. The CDR3 nucleotides are TGTGCCATCAGTTCAGGGACAGGGATGGGGAACACTGAAGCTTTCTTT.